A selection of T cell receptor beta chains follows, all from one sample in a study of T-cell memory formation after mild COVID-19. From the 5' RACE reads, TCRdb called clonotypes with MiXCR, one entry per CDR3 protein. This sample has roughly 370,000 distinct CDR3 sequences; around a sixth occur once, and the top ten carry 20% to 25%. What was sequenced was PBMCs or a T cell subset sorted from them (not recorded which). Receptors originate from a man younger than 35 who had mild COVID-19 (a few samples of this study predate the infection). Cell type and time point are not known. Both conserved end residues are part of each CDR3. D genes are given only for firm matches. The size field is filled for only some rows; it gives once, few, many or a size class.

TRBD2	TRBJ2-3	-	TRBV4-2	CASSRSGLAGGFGTDTQYF	TGTGCCAGCAGCCGCTCGGGACTAGCGGGGGGGTTTGGCACAGATACGCAGTATTTT
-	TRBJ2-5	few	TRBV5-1	CASQDVRVQETQYF	TGCGCCAGCCAAGACGTGAGGGTACAAGAGACCCAGTACTTC
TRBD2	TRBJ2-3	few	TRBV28	CASSITSGGGDTQYF	TGTGCCAGCAGTATTACTAGCGGGGGGGGAGATACGCAGTATTTT
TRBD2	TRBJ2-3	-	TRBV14	CASSQLLSGGADTQYF	TGTGCCAGCAGCCAACTCCTTAGCGGGGGGGCAGATACGCAGTATTTT
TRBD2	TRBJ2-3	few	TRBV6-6	CASSLLLGGGGADTQYF	TGTGCCAGCAGCTTACTCCTCGGAGGCGGGGGGGCAGATACGCAGTATTTT
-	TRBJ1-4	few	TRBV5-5	CASSSDRDQPAANEKLFF	TGTGCCAGCAGCTCCGACCGGGACCAACCGGCGGCTAATGAAAAACTGTTTTTT
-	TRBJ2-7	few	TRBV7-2	CASSLSGYALPGEQYF	TGTGCCAGCAGCCTCAGCGGGTATGCCCTCCCGGGCGAGCAGTACTTC
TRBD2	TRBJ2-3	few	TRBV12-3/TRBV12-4	CASSTTLAGRVDTQYF	TGTGCCAGCAGTACTACGTTAGCGGGGCGGGTAGATACGCAGTATTTT
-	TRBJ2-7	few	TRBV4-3	CASSQETAGAREQYF	TGCGCCAGCAGCCAAGAAACGGCGGGGGCGCGGGAGCAGTACTTC
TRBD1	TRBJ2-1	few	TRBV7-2	CASSLDRGYYNEQFF	TGTGCCAGCAGCTTAGACAGGGGATACTACAATGAGCAGTTCTTC
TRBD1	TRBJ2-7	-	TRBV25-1	CASSEGQGREQYF	TGTGCCAGCAGTGAAGGACAGGGACGAGAGCAGTACTTC
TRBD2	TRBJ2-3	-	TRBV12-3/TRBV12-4	CASSLVTLADSTDTQYF	TGTGCCAGCAGTTTAGTGACCCTAGCGGACTCCACAGATACGCAGTATTTT
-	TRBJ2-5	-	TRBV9	CASSVGEGSAVSETQYF	TGTGCCAGCAGCGTAGGCGAGGGCAGCGCCGTCTCTGAGACCCAGTACTTC